This T cell receptor beta chain is from a study of T cell responses to AZD1222 COVID-19 vaccine. Study-level findings and limits: Recipients of two AZD1222 doses showed rising Spike-specific TCR breadth and depth.

With 5 bases clipped from V and 0 bases from J, the junction kept 4 bases outside the gene matches. Germline CDR1 and CDR2: MGHRA and YSYEKL. This CDR3 spans 16 amino acids. A remark on this clone: No antigen is known for it.

Assay: immunoSEQ multiplex PCR; the TCRdb copy retains only in-frame clones and omits some. The profile covers 90,000 to 120,000 clones, with 70% to 90% appearing a single time and over 2% taken by the ten largest. The clonotype was recovered from an adult who received the AZD1222 COVID-19 vaccine. Sequencing was performed on peripheral blood, taken 28 days after the second AZD1222 dose. The genes are TRBV4-1 and TRBJ1-3, with 10 bases fitting TRBD1. CDR3 residues: CASSSRQGASGNTIYF. CDR3 in DNA: TGCGCCAGCAGCAGTCGACAGGGGGCCTCTGGAAACACCATATATTTT.